The 4 T cell receptor beta chains reported below all come from one sample, sequenced in a study of shared clonotypes between healthy human individuals. Naive CD8 cells comprised CD45RO-negative, CCR7-positively selected cells, excluding terminally differentiated effector memory CD45RA+ cells. Libraries were prepared by immunoSEQ multiplex PCR; TCRdb keeps only in-frame clonotypes and omits some of them. The sample consists of more than 2 million clones, 93% of them appearing once. The sample comprised naive CD8+ T cells from PBMCs. These TCRs come from a man younger than 35 in good health. Some clones in this sample may be carry-over from other donors' samples.

The CDR3 here is CASSQEEDRHEIEAFF. CDR3 nucleotide sequence: TGCGCCAGCAGCCAAGAGGAAGACAGACACGAAATTGAAGCTTTCTTT. This chain joins TRBV4-3 and TRBJ1-1; weak D call: TRBD1 (5 bases). Germline V lookup: CDR1 LGHNA, CDR2 YSLEER. The CDR3 loop spans 16 amino acids. The V end lost 0 bases, the J end lost 7 bases, and 18 bases lay between the germline ends.

V and J are TRBV10-1 and TRBJ2-2; D unclear. Trimming removed 6 bases at V and 0 bases at J, with 8 bases between. The CDR3 has 14 amino acids. Germline CDR1 and CDR2: WNHNN and SYGVQD (reference sequence). CDR3 sequence reads: CASSRSSNTGELFF. Here the CDR3 DNA reads TGCGCCAGCAGCAGAAGCTCGAACACCGGGGAGCTGTTTTTT.

The chain links TRBV9 to TRBJ2-5, with TRBD2 identical over 9 bases. This CDR3 is 14 amino acids long. V was pared by 5 bases and J by 3 bases, with 5 bases of the junction left unmatched. In germline, CDR1 is SGDLS, CDR2 YYNGEE. The CDR3 sequence: CASSWAGGEETQYF. The CDR3 DNA is TGTGCCAGCAGTTGGGCGGGAGGGGAAGAGACCCAGTACTTC. Complete variable domain (other parts from reference TRBV9 and TRBJ2-5): DSGVTQTPKHLITATGQRVTLRCSPRSGDLSVYWYQQSLDQGLQFLIQYYNGEERAKGNILERFSAQQFPDLHSELNLSSLELGDSALYFCASSWAGGEETQYFGPGTRLLVL.

J is TRBJ2-1 and V is TRBV6-4, with 9 bases that match TRBD2. Looked up from germline, CDR1 is MRHNA and CDR2 is SNTAGT. With V trimmed by 9 bases and J by 5 bases, 2 bases remained unmatched. This CDR3 has 12 residues. CDR3 amino acids: CASGLANNEQFF. CDR3 DNA: TGTGCCAGTGGACTAGCGAACAATGAGCAGTTCTTC.